This TCR beta chain appears in the sequencing data of a study of blood T cell repertoires in COVID-19. Whole-study context: Acute-phase and convalescent COVID-19 samples originated in the United States, Italy and Spain. Nucleic acid was either cDNA or gDNA, and it came from T cells, B-cell-depleted T cells, or PBMCs.

The CDR3 consists of 14 residues. Germline V gives CDR1 SGHKS, CDR2 YYEKEE (reference sequence). V gave up 7 bases and J gave up 5 bases, with 16 bases separating them. Profiling relied on immunoSEQ multiplex PCR, and the TCRdb table lists in-frame clones only, not all of them. Among around 150,000 clones listed, approximately 81% were seen once. V usage is TRBV5-5 and J usage is TRBJ2-1; a possible D gene is TRBD1 (8 bases). The sample taken for sequencing was peripheral blood. The clonotype comes from a man aged 40-55 years with acute or convalescent COVID-19. The CDR3 DNA is TGTGCCAGCGGTAGGACAGGGAGGGACAATGAGCAGTTCTTC. Its protein product is CASGRTGRDNEQFF.